Each of the 27 T cell receptor beta chains below was sequenced from the same sample in a study of CD8+ T cells in alopecia areata. As to treatment: oral pan-JAK inhibitor, 5-10 mg twice daily. In each case, RNA was isolated and then reverse transcribed into cDNA as the sequencing template. Produced via immunoSEQ multiplex PCR; TCRdb's table is partial and in-frame only. The table records about 200,000 clones, around 57% of them present only once. This material consisted of CD4+ T cells sorted from blood, taken at week 4, from a patient treated with tofacitinib. The receptor set was obtained from a human donor with alopecia areata.

This clone was seen only a few times. The J gene is TRBJ2-2, the V gene TRBV10-3, with TRBD1 as a possible D gene (5 bases). CDR3 size: 14 residues. Deletions cut 6 bases from V and 1 base from J, with 9 bases between. Germline CDR1 ENHRY, CDR2 SYGVKD. Here the CDR3 reads CAISRAENTGELFF. Written as DNA, the CDR3 is TGTGCCATCAGCAGGGCAGAGAACACCGGGGAGCTGTTTTTT.

In its sample, this clone was seen a few times. The rearrangement links TRBV9 to TRBJ2-2; D is uncertain. This CDR3 has 14 residues. V was shortened by 0 bases and J by 7 bases, with 10 bases between the two germline ends. The germline CDR1 and CDR2 sequences are SGDLS and YYNGEE. The CDR3 sequence: CASSVALSGGELFF. CDR3 nucleotide sequence: TGTGCCAGCAGCGTAGCTTTGAGTGGCGGGGAGCTGTTTTTT.

This clone was detected a few times. This rearrangement joins TRBV7-9 to TRBJ1-6; no clear D. CDR1 SEHNR and CDR2 FQNEAQ come from the germline V gene (reference sequence). CDR3 length equals 12 residues. Trimming left V 3 bases short and J 7 bases short, with 4 bases between. CDR3 in amino acids: CASSFLNSPLHF. The CDR3 region has the DNA TGTGCCAGCAGCTTCCTCAATTCACCCCTCCACTTT.

The rearrangement uses TRBV6-5 and TRBJ1-6; no reliable D call. This CDR3 has 12 residues. Germline CDR1 reads MNHEY; CDR2 reads SVGAGI. V was pared by 3 bases and J by 8 bases, with 5 bases between. The CDR3 loop reads CASSYRDSPLHF. DNA for the CDR3: TGTGCCAGCAGTTATCGGGATTCACCCCTCCACTTT.

The chain links TRBV13 to TRBJ2-7; D is perhaps TRBD1 (6 bases). Trimming stripped 5 bases from V and 0 bases from J, with 8 bases between. The CDR3 consists of 13 residues. The germline gives CDR1 PRHDT, CDR2 FYEKMQ (reference sequence). The DNA for the CDR3 is TGTGCCAGCAGCCTGACAGGCTCCTACGAGCAGTACTTC. Residues: CASSLTGSYEQYF. The variable domain in full, with the rest retrieved from reference TRBV13 and TRBJ2-7, is AAGVIQSPRHLIKEKRETATLKCYPIPRHDTVYWYQQGPGQDPQFLISFYEKMQSDKGSIPDRFSAQQFSDYHSELNMSSLELGDSALYFCASSLTGSYEQYFGPGTRLTVT.

This clone was seen only a few times. V gene TRBV29-1 combines with J gene TRBJ2-7, with 11 bases that match TRBD2. After removal of 7 bases from V and 4 bases from J, the junction contained 3 bases not matched to a gene. The CDR3 sequence is 12 residues long. Germline CDR1 SQVTM, CDR2 ANQGSEA. CDR3 protein: CSAGTSGYEQYF. The CDR3 DNA follows: TGCAGCGCCGGGACTAGCGGTTACGAGCAGTACTTC.

Comment on this clone: Other DNA variants within this sample encode the same CDR3. The rearrangement uses TRBV5-1 and TRBJ1-2; the D is unclear. Germline values: CDR1 SGHRS, CDR2 YFSETQ. V lost 0 bases and J 6 bases, leaving 6 bases between the germline ends. The CDR3 loop spans 12 amino acids. CDR3 coding DNA: TGCGCCAGCAGCTTGGATAGGGATGGCTACACCTTC. This encodes CASSLDRDGYTF. The full variable domain, its missing parts supplied by reference TRBV5-1 and TRBJ1-2, is KAGVTQTPRYLIKTRGQQVTLSCSPISGHRSVSWYQQTPGQGLQFLFEYFSETQRNKGNFPGRFSGRQFSNSRSEMNVSTLELGDSALYLCASSLDRDGYTFGSGTRLTVV.

The chain is built from TRBV15 and TRBJ1-4; D not certain. The germline gives CDR1 LNHNV, CDR2 YYDKDF (reference sequence). This CDR3 region has 14 residues. V shed 0 bases and J shed 13 bases, with 15 bases lying between them. DNA of the CDR3: TGTGCCACCAGCAGAGATCAGATAGGAACATTACTGTTTTTT. This codes for CATSRDQIGTLLFF.

The chain employs TRBV6-1 and TRBJ2-3, with TRBD1 as a possible D gene (6 bases). Trimming pared 5 bases from V and 6 bases from J, leaving 15 bases between. Per the germline V gene, CDR1 is MNHNS and CDR2 is SASEGT. This CDR3 is 14 amino acids long. The CDR3 region is CASSSKDSRDTQYF. The CDR3 DNA reads TGTGCCAGCAGTTCTAAGGACAGCAGGGATACGCAGTATTTT.

This clone was seen a handful of times. The junction departs from germline at one end; a sequencing error may be responsible. V is TRBV6-1 and J is TRBJ1-5; D ambiguous. The CDR3 covers 12 residues. Looked up from germline, CDR1 is MNHNS and CDR2 is SASEGT. The CDR3 reads CASTETSQPQHF. CDR3 in DNA: TGTGCCAGCACTGAAACAAGTCAGCCCCAGCATTTT.

This clone was observed a handful of times. The rearrangement joins TRBV2 to TRBJ2-3; 12 bases are shared with TRBD2. CDR3 size: 16 residues. V shed 6 bases and J 2 bases; nucleotides not matched to a gene: 6. Germline lookup yields CDR1 SNHLY and CDR2 FYNNEI. CDR3 DNA: TGTGCCAGCAGGTCCGGGACTAGCGGGTACACAGATACGCAGTATTTT. The encoded protein is CASRSGTSGYTDTQYF.

The chain employs TRBV4-1 and TRBJ1-5; D gene unclear. The V end was cut by 3 bases, the J end by 2 bases, with 8 bases between. Per germline, CDR1 MGHRA and CDR2 YSYEKL. The CDR3 length is 14 residues. The CDR3 nucleotides are TGCGCCAGCAGCCAGGGCGCCGGCAATCAGCCCCAGCATTTT. The encoded protein is CASSQGAGNQPQHF.

The table lists this clone with a count of one. The chain couples TRBV20-1 to TRBJ1-2; 9 bases align to TRBD1. CDR3 length equals 11 residues. Germline values: CDR1 DFQATT, CDR2 SNEGSKA (reference sequence). The V segment lost 7 bases and the J segment 7 bases; nucleotides outside the gene matches: 4. The CDR3 protein is CSVADRGGYTF. The CDR3 nucleotides are TGCAGTGTTGCGGACAGGGGTGGCTACACCTTC.

This rearrangement joins TRBV25-1 to TRBJ2-1; D not certain. Deletions cut 4 bases from V and 4 bases from J, with 5 bases between. CDR1 is MGHDK and CDR2 is SYGVNS in the germline V gene. This CDR3 region has 12 residues. The DNA of the CDR3 is TGTGCCAGCAGTGCCCAGTACAATGAGCAGTTCTTC. Protein sequence: CASSAQYNEQFF.

This clone came up a few times. The V call is TRBV27, the J call TRBJ2-7; 7 bases line up with TRBD2. The germline V gene has CDR1 MNHEY and CDR2 SMNVEV (reference sequence). Germline trimming cut 5 bases from V and 2 bases from J; bases unmatched to any gene: 3. This CDR3 comprises 13 residues. CDR3 region: CASSPTSTYEQYF. The CDR3 DNA reads TGTGCCAGCAGTCCGACTAGCACCTACGAGCAGTACTTC.

The gene calls are TRBV9 and TRBJ2-6; the match to TRBD1 covers 9 bases. After removal of 0 bases from V and 2 bases from J, the junction contained 9 bases not matched to a gene. Germline lookup yields CDR1 SGDLS and CDR2 YYNGEE. The CDR3 length is 19 residues. The CDR3 coding sequence is TGTGCCAGCAGCGTAGGTTTCCCGGGACAGGGCGCTGGGGCCAACGTCCTGACTTTC. It specifies CASSVGFPGQGAGANVLTF.

This clone was detected only a few times. The rearrangement links TRBV27 to TRBJ2-7; D perhaps matches TRBD1 (6 bases). The CDR3 runs to 15 residues. CDR1 is MNHEY, CDR2 SMNVEV, per germline (reference sequence). V gave up 5 bases and J gave up 6 bases, with 20 bases separating them. CDR3 sequence reads: CASSSPAGAYTEQYF. CDR3 in DNA: TGTGCCAGCAGTAGCCCTGCAGGGGCCTATACCGAGCAGTACTTC.

The chain employs TRBV13 and TRBJ2-3; D remains ambiguous. The CDR3 sequence is 13 residues long. V lost 2 bases to trimming and J lost 4 bases, with 7 bases between them. Germline loops: CDR1 PRHDT, CDR2 FYEKMQ (reference sequence). CDR3 protein: CASSLSGADTQYF. The DNA for the CDR3 is TGTGCCAGCAGCTTATCTGGGGCAGATACGCAGTATTTT.

The chain joins TRBV5-6 to TRBJ2-7; 8 bases are shared with TRBD1. From germline, CDR1 is SGHDT and CDR2 YYEEEE. CDR3 length: 14 residues. The V segment lost 4 bases and the J segment 2 bases; nucleotides outside the gene matches: 5. CDR3 loop: CASSIGQGAYEQYF. DNA of the CDR3: TGTGCCAGCAGCATAGGACAGGGAGCCTACGAGCAGTACTTC.

The chain links TRBV7-2 to TRBJ2-1; possibly TRBD1 for D (6 bases). Germline-derived CDR1 and CDR2 are SGHTA and FQGNSA. This CDR3 contains 11 residues. V dropped 5 bases and J dropped 8 bases, with 7 bases sitting between them. The CDR3 nucleotides read TGTGCCAGCAGCCAGGGGCATGAGCAGTTCTTC. Translating gives CASSQGHEQFF.

V and J are TRBV10-3 and TRBJ1-2; TRBD1 agrees at 7 bases. This CDR3 region has 14 residues. Germline loops: CDR1 ENHRY, CDR2 SYGVKD. Trimming at V came to 6 bases and at J to 8 bases, leaving 12 bases not matched to a gene. CDR3 in amino acids: CAISAPPNRGGYTF. Written as DNA, the CDR3 is TGTGCCATCAGCGCACCTCCTAACAGGGGCGGCTACACCTTC.

The sample holds one count of this clone. This chain uses TRBV9 with TRBJ1-1; D is possibly TRBD1 (5 bases). Trimming left V 5 bases short and J 0 bases short, with 14 bases between. The CDR3 extends over 15 amino acids. CDR1 and CDR2 from the germline V gene are SGDLS and YYNGEE. In DNA, the CDR3 is TGTGCCAGCAGTAATCAGGGAGTCGTGAACACTGAAGCTTTCTTT. This encodes CASSNQGVVNTEAFF.

V is TRBV4-3 and J is TRBJ2-5; 11 bases agree with TRBD1. This CDR3 is built from 16 residues. The V and J ends lost 4 bases and 4 bases, in that order; junction bases with no gene match: 8. The germline V gene has CDR1 LGHNA and CDR2 YSLEER. CDR3 in amino acids: CASSRGTGGSGETQYF. Here the CDR3 DNA reads TGCGCCAGCAGCCGCGGGACAGGGGGTTCGGGAGAGACCCAGTACTTC.

This chain joins TRBV7-9 and TRBJ1-1; possibly TRBD1 for D (5 bases). With 5 bases removed from V and 4 bases from J, the gap between germline ends came to 14 bases. The CDR3 consists of 14 residues. CDR1 and CDR2 from the germline V gene are SEHNR and FQNEAQ (reference sequence). The CDR3 loop reads CASSPDTLGTEAFF. CDR3 coding DNA: TGTGCCAGCAGCCCGGACACCTTGGGCACTGAAGCTTTCTTT.

The V and J genes are TRBV29-1 and TRBJ2-7; 10 bases are shared with TRBD1. There are 14 residues in the CDR3. Germline assignment: CDR1 SQVTM and CDR2 ANQGSEA. The V segment lost 4 bases and the J segment 5 bases; nucleotides outside the gene matches: 8. CDR3 region: CSVVRDRGPHEQYF. DNA for the CDR3: TGCAGCGTTGTTCGGGACAGGGGACCTCACGAGCAGTACTTC.

The gene calls are TRBV7-2 and TRBJ1-6, with 8 nucleotides matching TRBD1. V shed 2 bases and J 10 bases; nucleotides not matched to a gene: 16. This CDR3 region has 18 residues. CDR1 SGHTA and CDR2 FQGNSA come from the germline V gene. This chain's CDR3 is CASSLPKDRVSPGSPLHF. CDR3 bases: TGTGCCAGCAGCTTACCCAAGGACAGGGTCTCACCCGGGTCACCCCTCCACTTT.

The chain carries TRBV15 and TRBJ2-7; D uncertain. The CDR3 totals 14 residues. Trimming took 1 base from V and 6 from J, leaving 13 bases between them. Germline V lookup: CDR1 LNHNV, CDR2 YYDKDF (reference sequence). This chain's CDR3 is CATSRGFRAPEQYF. DNA for the CDR3: TGTGCCACCAGCAGAGGCTTCCGGGCCCCCGAGCAGTACTTC.